This TCR beta chain was captured in a study of blood T cell repertoires in COVID-19. As for the study in general: Nucleic acid was either cDNA or gDNA, and it came from T cells, B-cell-depleted T cells, or PBMCs.

CDR1 and CDR2 (germline): ENHRY, SYGVKD. V shed 8 bases, J shed 6 bases, and the junction held 6 bases outside the gene matches. The CDR3 contains 13 residues. How the authors handled the data: Estimated nucleated cell counts came from reference gene primer amplification. Clones were sequenced by immunoSEQ multiplex PCR, and TCRdb holds only the in-frame ones, with some missing. V and J calls and clone size are given by that table; D and trimming were obtained from the DNA. The sample lists 50,000 to 65,000 clones; about 80% were seen once. The chain carries TRBV10-3 and TRBJ2-1, with TRBD2 matching 8 bases. The receptor comes from a woman in her fifties or sixties with acute or convalescent COVID-19. Sequenced sample: peripheral blood. The DNA of the CDR3 is TGTGCCATCTCGGCTAGCGGGCCCAATGAGCAGTTCTTC. It codes for CAISASGPNEQFF.